The T cell receptor (beta chain) described here comes from a study of beta chain features in type 1 diabetes. cDNA synthesis used the whole RNA isolate, giving expressed TCRB sequences. Only in-frame clones appear in the TCRdb table, and some are missing; sequencing was by immunoSEQ multiplex PCR. The profile shows 400,000 to 600,000 clones, over 25% of them singletons. This clone was observed a few times. In the same sample, other DNA sequences code for this CDR3. CDR3 length: 13 amino acids. Trimming removed 0 bases at V and 2 bases at J, with 5 bases between. Germline values: CDR1 SGDLS, CDR2 YYNGEE. It was via CD45RO/CCR7/CD25/CD127/CD95/CD27 that CD4+ naive, central memory, regulatory and stem cell-like memory cells were sorted.

The sequence derives from a man in his late teens or twenties in good health. Sequenced sample: naive CD4+ T cells from blood. The V call is TRBV9, the J call TRBJ1-2; D remains unclear. CDR3 sequence reads: CASSVDGNYGYTF. The CDR3 bases are TGTGCCAGCAGCGTAGACGGGAACTATGGCTACACCTTC.